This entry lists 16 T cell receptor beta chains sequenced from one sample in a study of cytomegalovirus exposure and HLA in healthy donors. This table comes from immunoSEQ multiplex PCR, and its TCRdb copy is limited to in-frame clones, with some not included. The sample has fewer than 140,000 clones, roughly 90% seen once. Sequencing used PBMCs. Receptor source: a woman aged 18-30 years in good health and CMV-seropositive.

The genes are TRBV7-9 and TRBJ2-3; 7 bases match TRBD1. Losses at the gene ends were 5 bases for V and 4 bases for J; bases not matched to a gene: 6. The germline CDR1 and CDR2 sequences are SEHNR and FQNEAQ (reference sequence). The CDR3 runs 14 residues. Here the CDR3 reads CASSPSTGADTQYF. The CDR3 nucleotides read TGTGCCAGCAGCCCCTCCACAGGGGCAGATACGCAGTATTTT.

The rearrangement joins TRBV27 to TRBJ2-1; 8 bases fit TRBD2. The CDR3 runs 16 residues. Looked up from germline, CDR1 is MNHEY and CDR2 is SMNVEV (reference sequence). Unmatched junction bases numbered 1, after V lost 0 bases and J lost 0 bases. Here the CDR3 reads CASSLSSGGSYNEQFF. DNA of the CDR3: TGTGCCAGCAGTTTATCAAGCGGGGGCTCCTACAATGAGCAGTTCTTC.

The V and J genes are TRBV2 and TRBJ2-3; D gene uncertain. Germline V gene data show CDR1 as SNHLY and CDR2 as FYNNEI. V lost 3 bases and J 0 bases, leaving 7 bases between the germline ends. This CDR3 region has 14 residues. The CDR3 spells CASSDLGSTDTQYF. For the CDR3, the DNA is TGTGCCAGCAGTGATCTCGGGAGCACAGATACGCAGTATTTT.

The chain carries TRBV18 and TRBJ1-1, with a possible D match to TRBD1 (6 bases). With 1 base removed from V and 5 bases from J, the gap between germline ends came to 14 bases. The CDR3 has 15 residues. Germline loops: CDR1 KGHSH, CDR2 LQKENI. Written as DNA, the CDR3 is TGTGCCAGCTCACCACGACAGGACCCGGAGACTGAAGCTTTCTTT. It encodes CASSPRQDPETEAFF.

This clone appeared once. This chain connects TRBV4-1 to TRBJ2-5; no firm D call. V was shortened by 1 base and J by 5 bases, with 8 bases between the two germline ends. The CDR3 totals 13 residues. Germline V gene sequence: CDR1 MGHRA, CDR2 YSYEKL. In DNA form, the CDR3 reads TGCGCCAGCAGCCAAGTCAAACTGGAGACCCAGTACTTC. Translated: CASSQVKLETQYF.

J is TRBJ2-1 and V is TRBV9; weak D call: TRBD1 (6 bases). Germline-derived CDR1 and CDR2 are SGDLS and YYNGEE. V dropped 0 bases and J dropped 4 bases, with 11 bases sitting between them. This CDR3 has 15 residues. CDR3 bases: TGTGCCAGCAGCGTAGACGGACAGTCGTACAATGAGCAGTTCTTC. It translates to CASSVDGQSYNEQFF. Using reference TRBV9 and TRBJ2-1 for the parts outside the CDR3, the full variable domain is DSGVTQTPKHLITATGQRVTLRCSPRSGDLSVYWYQQSLDQGLQFLIQYYNGEERAKGNILERFSAQQFPDLHSELNLSSLELGDSALYFCASSVDGQSYNEQFFGPGTRLTVL.

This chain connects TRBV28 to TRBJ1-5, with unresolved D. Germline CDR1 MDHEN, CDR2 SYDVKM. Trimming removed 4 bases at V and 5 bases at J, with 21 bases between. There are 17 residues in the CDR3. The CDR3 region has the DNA TGTGCCAGCAGTTCCCGGGGTGGGTGGACCCTTCATCAGCCCCAGCATTTT. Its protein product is CASSSRGGWTLHQPQHF.

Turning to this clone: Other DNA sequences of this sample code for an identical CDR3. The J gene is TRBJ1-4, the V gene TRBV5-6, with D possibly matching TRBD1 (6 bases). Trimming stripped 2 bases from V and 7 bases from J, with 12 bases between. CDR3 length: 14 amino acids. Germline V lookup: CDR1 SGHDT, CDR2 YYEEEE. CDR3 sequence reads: CASSFGQGSEKLFF. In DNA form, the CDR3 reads TGTGCCAGCAGCTTTGGGCAGGGGAGTGAAAAACTGTTTTTT.

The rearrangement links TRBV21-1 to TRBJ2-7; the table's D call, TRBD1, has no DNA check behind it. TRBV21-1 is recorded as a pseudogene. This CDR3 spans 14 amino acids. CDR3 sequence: CASSERQGDYEQYF. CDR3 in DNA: TGTGCCAGCAGTGAACGACAGGGGGACTACGAGCAGTACTTC.

The CDR3 loop reads CASSLGGSSYNEQFF. CDR3 sequence (DNA): TGTGCCAGCAGTTTAGGAGGGAGCTCCTACAATGAGCAGTTCTTC. This chain connects TRBV27 to TRBJ2-1; D is possibly TRBD2 (6 bases). The length of the CDR3 is 15 residues. Germline V gene lookup returns CDR1 MNHEY and CDR2 SMNVEV (reference sequence). V lost 2 bases, J lost 0 bases, and 8 bases lay in between.

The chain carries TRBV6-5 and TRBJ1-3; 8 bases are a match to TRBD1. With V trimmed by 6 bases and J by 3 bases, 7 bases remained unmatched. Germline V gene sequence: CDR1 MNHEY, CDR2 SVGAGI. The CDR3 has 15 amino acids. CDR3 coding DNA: TGTGCCAGCAGCCTCATTGGGACAGGTGGAAACACCATATATTTT. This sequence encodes CASSLIGTGGNTIYF.

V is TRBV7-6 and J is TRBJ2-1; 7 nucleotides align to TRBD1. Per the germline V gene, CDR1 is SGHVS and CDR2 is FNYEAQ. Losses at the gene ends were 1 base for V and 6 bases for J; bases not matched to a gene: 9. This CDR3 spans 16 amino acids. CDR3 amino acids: CASSLGGWDSINEQFF. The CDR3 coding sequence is TGTGCCAGCAGCTTAGGGGGGTGGGACAGTATCAATGAGCAGTTCTTC.

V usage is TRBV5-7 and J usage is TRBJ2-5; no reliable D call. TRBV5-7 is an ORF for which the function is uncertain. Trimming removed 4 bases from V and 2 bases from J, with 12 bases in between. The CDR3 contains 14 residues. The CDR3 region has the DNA TGTGCCAGCAGCAAGTCAGGTATTCAAGAGACCCAGTACTTC. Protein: CASSKSGIQETQYF.

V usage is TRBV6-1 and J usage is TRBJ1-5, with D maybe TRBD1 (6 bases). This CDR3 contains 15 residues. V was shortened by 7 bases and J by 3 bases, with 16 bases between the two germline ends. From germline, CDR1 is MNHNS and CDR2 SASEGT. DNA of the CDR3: TGTGCCAGCAAAGGAGAAGACAGGCCCAATCAGCCCCAGCATTTT. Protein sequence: CASKGEDRPNQPQHF.

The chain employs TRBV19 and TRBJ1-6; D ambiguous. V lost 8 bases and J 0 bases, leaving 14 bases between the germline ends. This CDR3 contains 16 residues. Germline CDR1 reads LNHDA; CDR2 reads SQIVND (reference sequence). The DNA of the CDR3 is TGTGCCAGTGCCCTCTACGCGAGCTCCTATAATTCACCCCTCCACTTT. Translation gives CASALYASSYNSPLHF. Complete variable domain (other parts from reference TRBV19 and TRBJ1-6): DGGITQSPKYLFRKEGQNVTLSCEQNLNHDAMYWYRQDPGQGLRLIYYSQIVNDFQKGDIAEGYSVSREKKESFPLTVTSAQKNPTAFYLCASALYASSYNSPLHFGNGTRLTVT.

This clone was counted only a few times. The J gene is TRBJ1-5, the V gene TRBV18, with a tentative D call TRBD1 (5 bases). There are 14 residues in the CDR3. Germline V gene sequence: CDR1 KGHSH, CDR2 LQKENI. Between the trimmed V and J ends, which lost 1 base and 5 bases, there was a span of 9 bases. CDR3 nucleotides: TGTGCCAGCTCACCACTGGGGCGAGATCAGCCCCAGCATTTT. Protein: CASSPLGRDQPQHF. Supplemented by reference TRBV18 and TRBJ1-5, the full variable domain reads NAGVMQNPRHLVRRRGQEARLRCSPMKGHSHVYWYRQLPEEGLKFMVYLQKENIIDESGMPKERFSAEFPKEGPSILRIQQVVRGDSAAYFCASSPLGRDQPQHFGDGTRLSIL.